Listed here are 20 T cell receptor beta chains from one sample, sequenced in a study of T cells in Graves' hyperthyroidism and ophthalmopathy. Authors of the study amplified TCR beta CDR3 regions from RNA transcripts. Initially, a first-round RT-PCR of the TCR CDR3 employed the HTBI primer set. TCRdb re-analysed the multiplex PCR reads in MiXCR, keeping a single row per CDR3 protein. The table has 600,000 or so distinct CDR3 sequences, around 14% seen once. The material sequenced was blood. These receptor sequences come from a young woman with Graves' ophthalmopathy.

The CDR3 is CASSTSGFPTYEQYF. The CDR3, as DNA: TGTGCCAGCAGTACCTCCGGGTTCCCGACCTACGAGCAGTACTTC. V gene TRBV27 combines with J gene TRBJ2-7; D unresolved. The CDR3 is 15 amino acids. Germline V gene sequence: CDR1 MNHEY, CDR2 SMNVEV (reference sequence). With 5 bases removed from V and 2 bases from J, the gap between germline ends came to 16 bases.

On this clonotype itself: Germline and junction disagree at one end, which may indicate a read error. This chain links TRBV7-9 with TRBJ2-7; no clear D. This CDR3 is 13 amino acids long. Looked up from germline, CDR1 is SEHNR and CDR2 is FQNEAQ (reference sequence). DNA of the CDR3: TGTGCCAGCAGCTTAGGGGGTGGGTACGAGCGGTACTTC. Amino acid sequence: CASSLGGGYERYF.

In its sample, this clonotype was seen a few times. The chain uses TRBV4-1 and TRBJ2-2; 10 bases line up with TRBD2. The CDR3 extends over 18 amino acids. With V trimmed by 4 bases and J by 2 bases, 10 bases remained unmatched. Germline V lookup: CDR1 MGHRA, CDR2 YSYEKL. CDR3 nucleotides: TGCGCCAGCAGCCCTAACGCCCTAGCGGGAGTAAACACCGGGGAGCTGTTTTTT. It specifies CASSPNALAGVNTGELFF.

This clonotype appeared many times. The chain recombines TRBV7-2 with TRBJ1-2, with D perhaps TRBD1 (6 bases). V was shortened by 3 bases and J by 4 bases, with 15 bases between the two germline ends. CDR1 SGHTA and CDR2 FQGNSA come from the germline V gene. The CDR3 sequence is 15 residues long. Here the CDR3 DNA reads TGTGCCAGCAGCTTCCGGGACAACTACTTCTATGGCTACACCTTC. Translated: CASSFRDNYFYGYTF.

This clonotype has only a few counts. The chain has TRBV24-1 and TRBJ1-1; 9 bases line up with TRBD1. Unmatched junction bases numbered 5, after V lost 6 bases and J lost 1 base. Germline V gives CDR1 KGHDR, CDR2 SFDVKD. The CDR3 runs to 15 residues. Here the CDR3 DNA reads TGTGCCACCAGTCCCGGGACAGGGCCGAACACTGAAGCTTTCTTT. It is translated as CATSPGTGPNTEAFF.

The CDR3 reads CASSGTGTPRSHTDTQYF. The CDR3 DNA reads TGTGCCAGCAGCGGAACCGGGACCCCTCGCTCACACACAGATACGCAGTATTTT. The rearrangement links TRBV9 to TRBJ2-3; D is tentatively TRBD1 or TRBD2 (5 bases each). The CDR3 consists of 18 residues. Germline lookup yields CDR1 SGDLS and CDR2 YYNGEE. Deletions cut 3 bases from V and 2 bases from J, with 22 bases between.

This clonotype came up many times. The chain carries TRBV27 and TRBJ2-7; 8 bases map to TRBD1. The CDR3 runs to 15 residues. Trimming took 0 bases from V and 4 from J; bases not matched to a gene: 5. The germline V gene has CDR1 MNHEY and CDR2 SMNVEV (reference sequence). The CDR3 here is CASSLSMDRVYEQYF. The CDR3 DNA reads as TGTGCCAGCAGTTTATCGATGGACAGGGTTTACGAGCAGTACTTC.

This clonotype was recorded at least ten times. The chain couples TRBV6-1 to TRBJ1-1; D is undetermined. The length of the CDR3 is 14 residues. Per germline, CDR1 MNHNS and CDR2 SASEGT. V dropped 7 bases and J dropped 6 bases, with 18 bases sitting between them. The CDR3 sequence is CASTPSSPYPEAFF. The CDR3 DNA is TGTGCCAGCACTCCCTCTTCCCCCTACCCTGAAGCTTTCTTT.

This chain connects TRBV9 to TRBJ1-6; D remains unclear. Germline loops: CDR1 SGDLS, CDR2 YYNGEE. CDR3 length: 15 amino acids. Trimming took off 3 bases at V and 7 bases at J, with 14 bases between the two ends. The CDR3 sequence: CASSARPVNNSPLHF. The CDR3 DNA sequence: TGTGCCAGCAGCGCGAGACCGGTAAACAATTCACCCCTCCACTTT.

The table lists this clonotype with many counts. The V gene is TRBV7-2, the J gene TRBJ2-7; 14 bases line up with TRBD2. The V and J ends lost 5 bases and 2 bases, in that order; junction bases with no gene match: 5. CDR1 and CDR2 (germline): SGHTA, FQGNSA. This CDR3 is 16 amino acids long. In DNA form, the CDR3 reads TGTGCCAGCAGCATGGGACTAGCGGGAGCGCCCTACGAGCAGTACTTC. Protein product: CASSMGLAGAPYEQYF.

This clonotype has only a few counts. The rearrangement uses TRBV2 and TRBJ2-5; weak D call: TRBD2 (6 bases). Germline lookup yields CDR1 SNHLY and CDR2 FYNNEI. The V and J ends lost 8 bases and 2 bases respectively, with 12 bases between them. CDR3 length: 13 amino acids. Here the CDR3 reads CASAPGLQETQYF. CDR3 bases: TGTGCCAGCGCTCCCGGACTACAAGAGACCCAGTACTTC. The whole variable domain, filled in from reference TRBV2 and TRBJ2-5, reads EPEVTQTPSHQVTQMGQEVILRCVPISNHLYFYWYRQILGQKVEFLVSFYNNEISEKSEIFDDQFSVERPDGSNFTLKIRSTKLEDSAMYFCASAPGLQETQYFGPGTRLLVL.

V gene TRBV20-1 combines with J gene TRBJ2-1, with no clear D. Germline loops: CDR1 DFQATT, CDR2 SNEGSKA (reference sequence). Deletions cut 2 bases from V and 1 base from J, with 9 bases between. CDR3 length: 14 amino acids. CDR3 residues: CSARPVRSYNEQFF. CDR3 bases: TGCAGTGCTAGACCAGTTCGGTCCTACAATGAGCAGTTCTTC.

The chain carries TRBV6-1 and TRBJ1-6; D may be TRBD1 (6 bases). The germline V and J ends were trimmed by 4 bases and 10 bases, with 14 bases remaining between them. Germline CDR1 MNHNS, CDR2 SASEGT. The CDR3 is made up of 14 amino acids. CDR3 in DNA: TGTGCCAGCAGTGGGGACATCGGAGGATCACCCCTCCACTTT. This translates into CASSGDIGGSPLHF.

The sample holds many counts of this clonotype. The chain has TRBV7-2 and TRBJ2-7, with TRBD1 matching 11 bases. V trimming: 2 bases; J trimming: 5 bases; junction bases outside the gene matches: 14. This CDR3 has 18 amino acids. Germline CDR1 and CDR2: SGHTA and FQGNSA. CDR3 coding DNA: TGTGCCAGCAGCTTACGGGATACTGGACAGGGGGCGTCCCACGAGCAGTACTTC. It yields the protein CASSLRDTGQGASHEQYF.

This chain connects TRBV6-8 to TRBJ1-2; tentative D call: TRBD1 (5 bases). In germline, CDR1 is MNHGY, CDR2 SAAAGT. Trimming cost V 2 bases and J 1 base, with 8 bases left between them. The CDR3 is 14 amino acids. CDR3 amino acids: CASSYRGSNYGYTF. CDR3 DNA: TGTGCCAGCAGTTACAGGGGCAGTAACTATGGCTACACCTTC.

This sequence joins TRBV12-3 or TRBV12-4 and TRBJ1-5; 8 bases line up with TRBD1. CDR3 length equals 14 residues. With 10 bases clipped from V and 4 bases from J, the junction kept 9 bases outside the gene matches. Written as DNA, the CDR3 is TGTGCCAACAACAGGGGGGGCCCGAATCAGCCCCAGCATTTT. It is translated as CANNRGGPNQPQHF.

This clonotype was seen ten or more times. J is TRBJ1-1 and V is TRBV6-5, with a weak D call TRBD1 (5 bases). From germline, CDR1 is MNHEY and CDR2 SVGAGI. Trimming cost V 2 bases and J 7 bases, with 11 bases left between them. The CDR3 is 13 amino acids. The CDR3 is CASSYGGSDEAFF. CDR3 bases: TGTGCCAGCAGTTACGGGGGATCTGATGAAGCTTTCTTT.

This clonotype has only a few counts. The CDR3 loop reads CASSQQANQPQHF. CDR3 nucleotides: TGCGCCAGCAGCCAACAGGCAAATCAGCCCCAGCATTTT. V is TRBV4-1 and J is TRBJ1-5; D unresolved. This CDR3 has 13 amino acids. Germline values: CDR1 MGHRA, CDR2 YSYEKL. Trimming stripped 2 bases from V and 4 bases from J, with 6 bases between.

This clonotype has just a few counts. The V and J genes are TRBV24-1 and TRBJ2-7, with 7 bases fitting TRBD1. The CDR3 has 16 amino acids. The ends lost 2 bases at V and 2 bases at J; junction bases unmatched: 8. Germline lookup yields CDR1 KGHDR and CDR2 SFDVKD. The CDR3 protein is CATSDSGRTGTYEQYF. The CDR3 DNA follows: TGTGCCACCAGTGATTCCGGGCGGACAGGAACCTACGAGCAGTACTTC.

Turning to this clonotype: Given a much more abundant clone one base away, this may be a read error. This chain uses TRBV7-8 with TRBJ2-3; 11 nucleotides line up with TRBD2. The CDR3 loop spans 16 amino acids. Germline trimming cut 2 bases from V and 7 bases from J; bases unmatched to any gene: 8. Germline-derived CDR1 and CDR2 are SGHVS and FQNEAQ. CDR3 sequence: CASSLRLAGGGNTQYF. CDR3 DNA sequence: TGTGCCAGCAGCTTACGCCTAGCGGGAGGAGGGAATACGCAGTATTTT.